This paragraph covers one TCR beta chain sequence. This clone's antigen is unknown. No much larger clonotype is one base removed from it; base qualities were not supplied. The data derive from a study of shared clonotypes between healthy human individuals (dated by TCRdb to about 2020). Background for the entire study: The cohort included three men and a couple of women between 18 and 49 years of age. Blood TCR repertoires of about five healthy adults were deeply sequenced to estimate repertoire size and the extent of clonotype sharing between individuals. Per donor, leukapheresis produced somewhere between about 0.8 and 9 billion PBMCs. To increase sequencing depth and limit assay-specific biases, different laboratories used diverse techniques to prepare libraries and sequence TCR repertoires. For each donor, three plates each were used for CD4 naive and CD4 memory, two plates were used for CD8 naive, and one plate was used for CD8 memory. On the study overall, not on this receptor specifically: Sampling was restricted to blood, and TCR repertoires in tissue are likely to differ from TCR repertoires in blood. The genetic and exposure-history diversity represented was limited by the small number of donors. Clonotypes shared by all four sorted-subset donors showed higher generation probabilities than non-shared clonotypes. When several donors were compared, the shared fraction of clonotypes was 5% to 6.5% for naive CD4, roughly 3.3% for naive CD8, 2.3% for memory CD4, and 0.35% to 0.4% for memory CD8. Naive subsets generally had larger estimated clonotype richness than memory subsets did. Based on pairwise subsampling, the degree of clonotype sharing among donors was expected to be affected by sequencing depth. Rarefaction of sorted-subset datasets indicated incomplete sequencing despite the large sequencing depth.

Using the deep immunoSEQ assay, TCR CDR3 regions were amplified from genomic DNA by multiplex PCR. Extracted genomic DNA from each cell subset was spread evenly across all wells of several immunoSEQ 96-well plates, with each plate serving as a replicate. For sorted subsets, 150 to 250 ng of genomic DNA, equivalent to some 33,000 T cell genomes, went into each replicate PCR. Purified libraries were measured with a Qubit 3.0 fluorometer, size-checked on a Bioanalyzer 2100, and measured again with the KAPA Library Quantification kit. Every immunoSEQ 96-well plate was sequenced on a separate single-read 150-cycle Illumina NextSeq 550 flow cell. Per the original workflow: Because the immunoSEQ output included only junctional sequences and no quality scores, the filtering could not be the same as the filtering used for full-length reads. To assign V/J genes and CDR3, sequences were annotated against IMGT germline references using PyIR, a Python wrapper for IgBLAST v1.9. Reads were removed for weak V/J assignments (E-value above 1e-6), missing CDR3, stop codons, out-of-frame junctions, or ambiguous translated residues. A V3J clonotype was defined by an identical inferred V gene, J gene, and CDR3 amino acid sequence. Percentage overlap between repertoires was calculated by dividing the number of shared unique clonotypes by the size of the smaller repertoire. RTK rarefaction, the Chao1 estimator, and Recon v2.1 estimates of unobserved clonotypes were used to assess repertoire richness. OLGA was used to compute generation probabilities for all TCRbeta clonotypes that the gDNA method yielded from a handful of donors. What TCRdb holds here is the immuneACCESS table cut down to in-frame rearrangements. Part of the clones is not present; checked against another copy, under half of the missing clones reflect an unresolved V gene, and the others are unexplained. The V and J calls and clone size come from that table; D and trimming were worked out from the DNA. In all, the sample holds about 2.3 million clones, and roughly 90% of those were seen once. The ten largest clones take up approximately 0.41% of the sample.

Donors were healthy HIV-negative adults with no recently reported acute infections or vaccinations. All donors were Caucasian adults living in Nashville, Tennessee, USA. CD4+ T cells were enriched by magnetic negative selection; naive cells were then positively selected on CD45RA, and the negative fraction formed the memory subset. After blood collection by leukapheresis, PBMCs were isolated using Ficoll-Histopaque density gradient centrifugation and then cryopreserved in the vapor phase of liquid nitrogen. Analytical flow cytometry was used to check the purity and quantity of every magnetically sorted T cell population. Genomic DNA was isolated from every sorted fraction and measured by UV absorbance on a Nanodrop 2000c. The CDR3 spans 14 residues, from the cysteine through the phenylalanine. CDR3 DNA only is kept here, 42 bases in frame from base 1. Compared with germline, V lacks 6 bases and J lacks 5 bases; bases without a gene match: 7. CDR1 and CDR2, per the germline V gene, are SNHLY and FYNNEI.

The chain joins TRBV2 to TRBJ1-2; 9 bases in the middle match TRBD1. The sample consisted of naive CD4+ T cells from PBMCs. What the cell subset or site label conveys for this sample: CD45RA+ positively selected. The origin of this receptor is a young man in good health. Some clones in this sample may be carry-over from other donors' samples. The CDR3 in this case is CASSRPGTGYGYTF. The DNA sequence reads TGTGCCAGCAGCCGTCCCGGGACAGGGTATGGCTACACCTTC.